The clone carrying this T cell receptor (beta chain) occurred a few times. Its specificity is not known. This CDR3 is built from 12 residues. With 5 bases removed from V and 6 bases from J, the gap between germline ends came to 9 bases. The germline V gene has CDR1 SGHTA and CDR2 FQGNSA. The immunoSEQ assay was v3.0, run at survey level. Clones were sequenced by immunoSEQ multiplex PCR, and TCRdb holds only the in-frame ones, with some missing. The sample records approximately 24,000 clones, around three quarters being singletons. This sample stems from a study of long-term antiretroviral therapy in people with HIV. Study as a whole: Of all samples, the earliest predate the 2015 immediate-ART recommendation by about a decade.

For each donor, at least one pre-ART and at least two post-ART PBMC samples were available. Cryopreserved PBMC, at about 0.85-10 million per sample, were present before DNA extraction. General study points: Adherence to ART, viral resistance and therapy changes lacked any data.

The receptor was derived from a man aged 25 to 40 with HIV. The material sequenced was unsorted PBMCs, taken 2.1 years after starting antiretroviral therapy. V and J are TRBV7-2 and TRBJ2-3; D perhaps matches TRBD1 (6 bases). For the CDR3, the DNA is TGTGCCAGCAGCCCAGGGGCGGATACGCAGTATTTT. It specifies CASSPGADTQYF.